In its sample, the clone carrying this T cell receptor beta chain was seen many times. This sample was taken from a study of regulatory T cells in long-lasting Graves disease. Germline lookup yields CDR1 LNHDA and CDR2 SQIVND (reference sequence). The CDR3 extends over 12 amino acids. V was clipped by 6 bases and J by 4 bases, with 8 bases between them. This sample's time point: newly diagnosed GD, antithyroid drugs for less than 3 months. The TCR library was made from RNA extracted from PBMCs. Those enrolled as patients came out of an endocrinology department in Xi'an, China. Building of the TCR beta libraries involved iRepertoire HTBI primers and Arm-PCR of CDR3 regions. A single record per CDR3 protein comes from TCRdb applying MiXCR to the multiplex PCR reads. The sample records over 450,000 distinct CDR3 sequences, approximately 12% being singletons. The sample was also reused in another study, on T cells in Graves' hyperthyroidism and ophthalmopathy. That study adds: Clinical symptoms, serum thyroxine and TRAb, thyroid ultrasound and orbital computed tomography together formed the diagnostic basis. Most clonotypes that expanded in the thyroid above 0.001 also showed up in blood.

This chain connects TRBV19 to TRBJ2-3; no reliable D call. The starting material was peripheral blood mononuclear cells (PBMCs), obtained at new diagnosis, from a patient treated with antithyroid drugs. The source is a woman aged 25 to 39 with Graves disease. The CDR3 DNA reads as TGTGCCAGTAGCCCTAAGGCAGATACGCAGTATTTT. Amino acids: CASSPKADTQYF.